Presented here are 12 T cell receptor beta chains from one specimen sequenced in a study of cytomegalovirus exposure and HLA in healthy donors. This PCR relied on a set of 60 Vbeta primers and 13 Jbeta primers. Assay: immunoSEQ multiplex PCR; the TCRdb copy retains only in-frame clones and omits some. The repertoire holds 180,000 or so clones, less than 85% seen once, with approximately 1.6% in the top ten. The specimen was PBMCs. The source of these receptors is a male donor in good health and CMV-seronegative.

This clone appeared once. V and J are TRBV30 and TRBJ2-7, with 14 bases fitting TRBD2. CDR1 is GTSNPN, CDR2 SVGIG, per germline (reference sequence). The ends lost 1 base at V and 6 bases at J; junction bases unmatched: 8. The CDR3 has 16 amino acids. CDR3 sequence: CAWSAIGTSGSTEQYF. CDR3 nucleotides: TGTGCCTGGAGTGCGATAGGGACTAGCGGGAGTACCGAGCAGTACTTC. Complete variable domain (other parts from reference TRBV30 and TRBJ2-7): SQTIHQWPATLVQPVGSPLSLECTVEGTSNPNLYWYRQAAGRGLQLLFYSVGIGQISSEVPQNLSASRPQDRQFILSSKKLLLSDSGFYLCAWSAIGTSGSTEQYFGPGTRLTVT.

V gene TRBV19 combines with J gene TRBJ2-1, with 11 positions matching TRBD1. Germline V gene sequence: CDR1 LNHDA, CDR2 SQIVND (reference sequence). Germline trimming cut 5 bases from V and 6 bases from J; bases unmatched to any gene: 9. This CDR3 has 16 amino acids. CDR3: CASSPPGQGGPNEQFF. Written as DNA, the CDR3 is TGTGCCAGTAGTCCCCCGGGACAGGGGGGTCCCAATGAGCAGTTCTTC.

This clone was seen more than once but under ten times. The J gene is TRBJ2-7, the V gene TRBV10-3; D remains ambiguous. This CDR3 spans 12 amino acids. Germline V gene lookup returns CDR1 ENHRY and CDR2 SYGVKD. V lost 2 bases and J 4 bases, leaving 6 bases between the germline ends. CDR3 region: CAISEQSYEQYF. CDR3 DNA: TGTGCCATCAGTGAGCAGTCTTACGAGCAGTACTTC.

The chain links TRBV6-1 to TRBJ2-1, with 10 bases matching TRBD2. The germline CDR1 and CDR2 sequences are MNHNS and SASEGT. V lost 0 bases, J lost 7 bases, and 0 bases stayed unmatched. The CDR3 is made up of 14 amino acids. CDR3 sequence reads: CASSEASGGNEQFF. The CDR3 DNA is TGTGCCAGCAGTGAAGCTAGCGGGGGGAATGAGCAGTTCTTC.

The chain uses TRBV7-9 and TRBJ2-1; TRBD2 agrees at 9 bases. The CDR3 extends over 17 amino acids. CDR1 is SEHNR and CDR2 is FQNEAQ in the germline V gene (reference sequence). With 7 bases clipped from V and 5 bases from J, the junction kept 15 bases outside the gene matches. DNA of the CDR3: TGTGCCAGCACCGATACCCACGGACTAGCGCAAAACAATGAGCAGTTCTTC. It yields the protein CASTDTHGLAQNNEQFF.

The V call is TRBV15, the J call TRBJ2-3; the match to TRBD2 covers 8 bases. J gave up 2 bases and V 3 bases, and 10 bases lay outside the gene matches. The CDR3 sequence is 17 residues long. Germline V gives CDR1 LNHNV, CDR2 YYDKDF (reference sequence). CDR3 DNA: TGTGCCACCAGCAGTGGCGGTAGCGGGGACCTCACAGATACGCAGTATTTT. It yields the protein CATSSGGSGDLTDTQYF. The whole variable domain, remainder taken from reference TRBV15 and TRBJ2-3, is DAMVIQNPRYQVTQFGKPVTLSCSQTLNHNVMYWYQQKSSQAPKLLFHYYDKDFNNEADTPDNFQSRRPNTSFCFLDIRSPGLGDTAMYLCATSSGGSGDLTDTQYFGPGTRLTVL.

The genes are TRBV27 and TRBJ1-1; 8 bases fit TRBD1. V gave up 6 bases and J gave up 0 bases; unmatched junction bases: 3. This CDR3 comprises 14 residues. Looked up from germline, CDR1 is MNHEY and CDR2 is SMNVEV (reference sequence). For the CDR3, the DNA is TGTGCCAGCAGAGCGGGACAGGTGAACACTGAAGCTTTCTTT. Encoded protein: CASRAGQVNTEAFF.

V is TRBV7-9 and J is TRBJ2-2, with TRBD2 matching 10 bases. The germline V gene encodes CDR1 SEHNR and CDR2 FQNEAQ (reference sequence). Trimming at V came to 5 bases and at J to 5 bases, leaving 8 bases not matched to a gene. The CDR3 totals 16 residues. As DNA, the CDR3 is TGTGCCAGCAGCCCCCCCCTAGCGGGAGAAACCGGGGAGCTGTTTTTT. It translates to CASSPPLAGETGELFF.

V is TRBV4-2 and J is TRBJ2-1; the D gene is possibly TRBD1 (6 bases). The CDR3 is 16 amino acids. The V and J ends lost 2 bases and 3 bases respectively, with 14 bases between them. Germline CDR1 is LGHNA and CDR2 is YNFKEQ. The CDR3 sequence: CASSQTYRESYNEQFF. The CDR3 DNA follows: TGTGCCAGCAGCCAAACATACAGGGAAAGCTACAATGAGCAGTTCTTC.

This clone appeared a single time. The CDR3 region is CASSISGWVYEQYF. The CDR3 region has the DNA TGTGCCAGCAGCATATCGGGTTGGGTCTACGAGCAGTACTTC. The chain recombines TRBV11-2 with TRBJ2-7; D gene uncertain. V was pared by 5 bases and J by 3 bases, with 14 bases between. This CDR3 has 14 amino acids. Germline-derived CDR1 and CDR2 are SGHAT and FQNNGV.

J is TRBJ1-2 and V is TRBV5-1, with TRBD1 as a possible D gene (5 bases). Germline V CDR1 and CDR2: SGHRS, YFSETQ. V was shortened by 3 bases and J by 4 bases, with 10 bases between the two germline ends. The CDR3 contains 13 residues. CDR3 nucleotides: TGCGCCAGCAGCTATACAGGAACCTATGGCTACACCTTC. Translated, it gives CASSYTGTYGYTF.

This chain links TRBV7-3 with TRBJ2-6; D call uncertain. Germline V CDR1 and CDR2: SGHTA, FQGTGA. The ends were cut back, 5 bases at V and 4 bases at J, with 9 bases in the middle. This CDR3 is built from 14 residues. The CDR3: CASSPRWGANVLTF. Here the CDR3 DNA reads TGTGCCAGCAGCCCCCGGTGGGGGGCCAACGTCCTGACTTTC. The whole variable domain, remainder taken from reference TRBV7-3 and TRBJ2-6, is GAGVSQTPSNKVTEKGKYVELRCDPISGHTALYWYRQSLGQGPEFLIYFQGTGAADDSGLPNDRFFAVRPEGSVSTLKIQRTERGDSAVYLCASSPRWGANVLTFGAGSRLTVL.